This TCR beta chain was identified in a study of blood T cell repertoires in COVID-19. Background on the study: The United States, Italy and Spain were the sources of the acute and convalescent COVID-19 samples.

Some clones are missing from TCRdb's copy, which holds only in-frame ones; the method was immunoSEQ multiplex PCR. Here the sample spans roughly 230,000 clones, roughly 87% being singletons. The CDR3 has 14 amino acids. Germline values: CDR1 LNHDA, CDR2 SQIVND (reference sequence). The V end was cut by 2 bases, the J end by 2 bases, with 10 bases between. The clonotype was recovered from a human donor in a cohort sampled during active COVID-19. The source material was peripheral blood. The V and J genes are TRBV19 and TRBJ2-7; D gene uncertain. Written as DNA, the CDR3 is TGTGCCAGTAGTATAAACTCGCTTACCTACGAGCAGTACTTC. This sequence encodes CASSINSLTYEQYF.